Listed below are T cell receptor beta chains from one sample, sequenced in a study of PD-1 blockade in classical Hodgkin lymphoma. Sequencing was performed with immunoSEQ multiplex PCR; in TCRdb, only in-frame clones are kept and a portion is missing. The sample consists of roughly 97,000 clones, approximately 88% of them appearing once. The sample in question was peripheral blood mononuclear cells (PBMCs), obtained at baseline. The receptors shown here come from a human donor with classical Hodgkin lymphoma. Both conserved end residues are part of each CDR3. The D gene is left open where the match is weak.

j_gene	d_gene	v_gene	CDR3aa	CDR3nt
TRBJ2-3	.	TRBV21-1	CASSKAREGSRTDTQYF	TGTGCCAGCAGCAAAGCGAGGGAAGGGTCGAGAACAGATACGCAGTATTTT
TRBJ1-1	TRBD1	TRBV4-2	CASSQQGGGEGTEAFF	TGTGCCAGCAGCCAACAGGGGGGGGGTGAGGGCACTGAAGCTTTCTTT
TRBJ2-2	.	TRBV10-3	CAVGSGITGELFF	TGTGCCGTAGGTTCGGGAATAACCGGGGAGCTGTTTTTT
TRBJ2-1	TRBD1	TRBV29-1	CSALRDRGYNEQFF	TGCAGCGCGCTCAGGGACAGGGGGTACAATGAGCAGTTCTTC
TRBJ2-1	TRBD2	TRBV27	CASSSPAPSGNNEQFF	TGTGCCAGCAGTTCCCCGGCCCCTAGCGGGAACAATGAGCAGTTCTTC
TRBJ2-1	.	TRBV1	CTSRRSPLKREQFF	TGCACCAGCAGGAGGTCTCCCTTAAAACGGGAGCAGTTCTTC
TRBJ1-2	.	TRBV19	CASRTEPTNYGYTF	TGTGCCAGTAGGACGGAGCCGACTAACTATGGCTACACCTTC
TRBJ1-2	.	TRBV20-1	CSARVEYGYTF	TGCAGTGCTAGAGTAGAATATGGCTACACCTTC
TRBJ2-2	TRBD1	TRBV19	CASSWTGRASGELFF	TGTGCCAGTAGCTGGACAGGGCGGGCATCCGGGGAGCTGTTTTTT
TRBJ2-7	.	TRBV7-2	CASSLGGDRLYEQYF	TGTGCCAGCAGCTTAGGAGGTGACAGGCTCTACGAGCAGTACTTC
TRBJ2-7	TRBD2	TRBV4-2	CASSQAASGRGEQYF	TGTGCCAGCAGCCAAGCGGCTAGCGGGAGAGGCGAGCAGTACTTC
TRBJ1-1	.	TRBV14	CASSQSYNTEAFF	TGTGCCAGCAGCCAATCATACAACACTGAAGCTTTCTTT
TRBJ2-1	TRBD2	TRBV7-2	CASSITSGAYNEQFF	TGTGCCAGCAGCATAACTAGCGGGGCTTACAATGAGCAGTTCTTC
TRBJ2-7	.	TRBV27	CASRSVGTSYEQYF	TGTGCCAGCCGTTCGGTAGGGACTTCTTACGAGCAGTACTTC
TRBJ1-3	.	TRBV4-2	CASSPGGREGNTIYF	TGTGCCAGCAGCCCGGGGGGCAGGGAGGGAAACACCATATATTTT
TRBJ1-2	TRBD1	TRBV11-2	CASSSLPTGEDYGYTF	TGTGCCAGCAGCTCCCTCCCGACAGGGGAAGACTATGGCTACACCTTC
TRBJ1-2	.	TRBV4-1	CASSQDRERGYIGYTF	TGCGCCAGCAGCCAAGATCGAGAGAGGGGTTATATAGGCTACACCTTC
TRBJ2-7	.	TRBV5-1	CASSLVARSDEQYF	TGCGCCAGCAGCTTGGTAGCGAGGAGTGACGAGCAGTACTTC
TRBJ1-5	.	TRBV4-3	CASSQTGRNQPQHF	TGCGCCAGCAGCCAAACAGGGAGGAATCAGCCCCAGCATTTT
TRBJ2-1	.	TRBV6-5	CASSPERAGEQFF	TGTGCCAGCAGCCCCGAGAGGGCTGGTGAGCAGTTCTTC
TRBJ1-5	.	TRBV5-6	CASSSTGTQPQHF	TGTGCCAGCAGCTCTACAGGGACTCAGCCCCAGCATTTT
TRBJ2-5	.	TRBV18	CASSPQGGPEETQYF	TGTGCCAGCTCACCCCAGGGGGGCCCCGAAGAGACCCAGTACTTC